There are many counts of the clone carrying this T cell receptor beta chain. The sample comes from a study of neurological immune-mediated disorders. The cDNA was generated through 5'RACE incorporating 10-nucleotide random UMIs. TCRdb reprocessed the 5' RACE reads with MiXCR, giving one entry per CDR3 protein. The table includes 11,000 to 15,000 distinct CDR3 sequences, more than 9% detected once. Germline CDR1 and CDR2: LNHNV and YYDKDF (reference sequence). V was pared by 0 bases and J by 8 bases, with 9 bases of the junction left unmatched. This CDR3 comprises 15 residues. This clonotype was obtained from a woman in her forties in good health. Sequenced input: PBMCs. The V gene is TRBV15, the J gene TRBJ1-2; 7 nucleotides line up with TRBD1. The chain's CDR3 is CATSRERGRPGGYTF. CDR3 nucleotide sequence: TGTGCCACCAGCAGAGAAAGGGGGCGCCCCGGCGGCTACACCTTC.